This TCR beta chain was documented in a study of OX40 agonist ivuxolimab in advanced cancers. Germline assignment: CDR1 SEHNR and CDR2 FQNEAQ (reference sequence). This CDR3 has 13 amino acids. The ends were cut back, 1 base at V and 2 bases at J, with 5 bases in the middle. This table comes from immunoSEQ multiplex PCR, and its TCRdb copy is limited to in-frame clones, with some not included. The sample consists of tens of thousands of clones, 85% of them appearing once. The source material was CD4+ or CD8+ T cells sorted from blood, sampled in a trial of the OX40 agonist ivuxolimab. The TCR comes from an adult with an advanced solid tumor such as melanoma, head and neck, liver or kidney cancer. The chain couples TRBV7-9 to TRBJ1-1; unclear D gene. The CDR3 nucleotides are TGTGCCAGCAGCTTAGAAGGTAACACTGAAGCTTTCTTT. Translation: CASSLEGNTEAFF.